This T cell receptor beta chain was sequenced for a study of blood T cell repertoires in COVID-19. CDR1 is MNHEY, CDR2 SVGAGI, per germline. The CDR3 consists of 14 residues. V gave up 6 bases and J gave up 4 bases, with 13 bases separating them. Produced via immunoSEQ multiplex PCR; TCRdb's table is partial and in-frame only. The data hold nearly 35,000 clones, with about 78% observed a single time. The TCR sequence derives from a woman aged 55-69 years with acute or convalescent COVID-19. The V call is TRBV6-5, the J call TRBJ1-3; possibly TRBD1 for D (6 bases). Sequenced input: peripheral blood. The CDR3 DNA follows: TGTGCCAGCAGAAACAGGGTGGCGGGAAACACCATATATTTT. This codes for CASRNRVAGNTIYF.